This TCR beta chain was captured by sequencing in a study of blood T cells in healthy people across ages. The second PCR ran about 6 to 11 cycles with a sample-barcoded 5' primer and J-beta primers. TCRdb reprocessed the 5' RACE reads with MiXCR, giving one entry per CDR3 protein. Here the sample spans around 800,000 distinct CDR3 sequences, 50% to 65% being singletons. The table lists this clonotype with a count of one. Germline values: CDR1 DFQATT, CDR2 SNEGSKA (reference sequence). Trimming removed 3 bases from V and 3 bases from J; junction bases left unmatched: 13. CDR3 length equals 19 residues.

The receptor was derived from a man older than 75 in good health. This chain joins TRBV20-1 and TRBJ2-1, with 14 bases lining up with TRBD2. The sample comprised blood. CDR3 DNA sequence: TGCAGTGCTAGGGATCCGGGACTAGCGGGAGTTCGGGGCTACAATGAGCAGTTCTTC. It translates to CSARDPGLAGVRGYNEQFF.